These 3 T cell receptor beta chains share one sample of origin, sequenced in a study of blood T cells in healthy people across ages. PCR was performed a second time for about 6 to 12 cycles using a sample-barcoded 5' primer and a J-beta primer mix. TCRdb reprocessed the 5' RACE reads via MiXCR and lists one record per CDR3 protein. In the table there are roughly 2 million distinct CDR3 sequences, around half of which are singletons. The sequencing input was blood. These receptors all stem from a woman aged 40 to 50 in good health.

V gene TRBV25-1 combines with J gene TRBJ2-5; the match to TRBD1 covers 7 bases. The J call may be wrong; the DNA end is better matched by TRBJ2-7. The CDR3 spans 11 residues. Per germline, CDR1 MGHDK and CDR2 SYGVNS. The CDR3 region is CATLDRDEQYF. The CDR3 bases are TGTGCCACCCTCGACAGGGACGAGCAGTACTTC.

V and J are TRBV24-1 and TRBJ1-4, with 8 bases lining up with TRBD1. This CDR3 is built from 15 residues. Germline lookup yields CDR1 KGHDR and CDR2 SFDVKD. Trimming at V came to 3 bases and at J to 7 bases, leaving 6 bases not matched to a gene. The CDR3 DNA is TGTGCCACCAGTGATGACGGACAGGGTCGTGAAAAACTGTTTTTT. Its protein product is CATSDDGQGREKLFF.

The genes are TRBV20-1 and TRBJ1-2; TRBD1 matches 10 bases. CDR1 is DFQATT, CDR2 SNEGSKA, per germline (reference sequence). V was clipped by 0 bases and J by 7 bases; unmatched bases: 2. The CDR3 sequence is 13 residues long. CDR3 region: CSAREGTGVGYTF. As DNA, the CDR3 is TGCAGTGCTAGAGAGGGGACAGGGGTTGGCTACACCTTC.